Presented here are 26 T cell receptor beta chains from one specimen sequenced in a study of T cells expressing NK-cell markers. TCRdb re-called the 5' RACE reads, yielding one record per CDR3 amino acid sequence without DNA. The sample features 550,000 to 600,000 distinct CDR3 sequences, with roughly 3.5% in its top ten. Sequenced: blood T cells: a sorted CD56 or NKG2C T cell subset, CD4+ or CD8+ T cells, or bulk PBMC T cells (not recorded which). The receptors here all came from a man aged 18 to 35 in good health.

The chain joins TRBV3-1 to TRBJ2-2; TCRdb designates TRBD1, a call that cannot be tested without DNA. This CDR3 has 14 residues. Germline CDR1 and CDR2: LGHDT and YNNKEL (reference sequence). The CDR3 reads CASSQSRVTGELFF.

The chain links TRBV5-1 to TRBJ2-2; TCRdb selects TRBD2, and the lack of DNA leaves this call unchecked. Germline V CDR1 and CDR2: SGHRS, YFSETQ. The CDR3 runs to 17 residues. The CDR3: CASSSTPSAGYDGELFF.

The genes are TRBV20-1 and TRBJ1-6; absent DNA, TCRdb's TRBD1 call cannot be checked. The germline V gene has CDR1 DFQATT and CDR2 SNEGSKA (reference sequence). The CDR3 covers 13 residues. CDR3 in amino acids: CSARVTGQSPLHF.

CDR3 residues: CASDSTGATYEQYF. The chain is built from TRBV12-5 and TRBJ2-7; the TCRdb D gene call, TRBD1, has no DNA to confirm it. Germline V gene lookup returns CDR1 LGHNT and CDR2 FRNRAP. The CDR3 totals 14 residues.

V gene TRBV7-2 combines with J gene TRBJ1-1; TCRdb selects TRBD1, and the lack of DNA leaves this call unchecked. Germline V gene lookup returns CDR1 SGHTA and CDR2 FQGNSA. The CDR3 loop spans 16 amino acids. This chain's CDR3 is CASSLVPTGLNTEAFF.

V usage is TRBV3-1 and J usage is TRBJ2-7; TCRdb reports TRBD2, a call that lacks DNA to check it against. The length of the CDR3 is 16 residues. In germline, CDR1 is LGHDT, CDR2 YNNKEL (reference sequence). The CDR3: CASSQRTRGLFAEQYF.

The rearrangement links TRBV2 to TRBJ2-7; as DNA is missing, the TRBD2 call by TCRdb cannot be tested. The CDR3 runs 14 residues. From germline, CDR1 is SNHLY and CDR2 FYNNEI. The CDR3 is CASGSSGGDGEQYF.

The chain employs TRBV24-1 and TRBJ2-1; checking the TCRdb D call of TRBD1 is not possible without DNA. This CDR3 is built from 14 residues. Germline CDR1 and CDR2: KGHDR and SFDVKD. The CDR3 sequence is CATSDSTMGRAQFF.

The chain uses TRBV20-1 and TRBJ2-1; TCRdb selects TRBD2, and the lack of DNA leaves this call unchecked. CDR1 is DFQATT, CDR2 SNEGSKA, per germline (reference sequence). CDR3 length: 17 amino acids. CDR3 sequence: CSAPGLAGGRSYNEQFF.

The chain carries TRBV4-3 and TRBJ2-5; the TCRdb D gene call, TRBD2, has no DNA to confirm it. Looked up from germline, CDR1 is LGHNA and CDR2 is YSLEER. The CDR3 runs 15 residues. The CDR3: CASSQGTSVQETQYF.

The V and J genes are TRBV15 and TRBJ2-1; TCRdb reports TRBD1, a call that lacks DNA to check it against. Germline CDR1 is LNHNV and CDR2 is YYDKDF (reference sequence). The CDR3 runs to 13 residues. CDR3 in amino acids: CATLGRGVDEQFF.

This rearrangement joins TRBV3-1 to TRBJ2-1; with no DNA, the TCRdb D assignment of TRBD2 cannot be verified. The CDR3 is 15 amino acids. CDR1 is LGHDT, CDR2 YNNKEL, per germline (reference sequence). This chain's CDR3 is CASSQGGHQYNEQFF.

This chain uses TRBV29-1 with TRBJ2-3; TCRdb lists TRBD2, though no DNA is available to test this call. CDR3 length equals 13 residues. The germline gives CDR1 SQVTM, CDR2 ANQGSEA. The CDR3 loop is CSVHETRGDTQYF.

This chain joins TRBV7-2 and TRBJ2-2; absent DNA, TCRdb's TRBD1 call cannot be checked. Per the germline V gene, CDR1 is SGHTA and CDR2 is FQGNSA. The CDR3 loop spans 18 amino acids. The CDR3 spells CASSLRETGPYLPGELFF. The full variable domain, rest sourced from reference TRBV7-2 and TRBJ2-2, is GAGVSQSPSNKVTEKGKDVELRCDPISGHTALYWYRQSLGQGLEFLIYFQGNSAPDKSGLPSDRFSAERTGGSVSTLTIQRTQQEDSAVYLCASSLRETGPYLPGELFFGEGSRLTVL.

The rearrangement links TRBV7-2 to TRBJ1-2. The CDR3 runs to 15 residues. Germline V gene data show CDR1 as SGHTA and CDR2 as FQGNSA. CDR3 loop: CASSLFDPGLEGYTF.

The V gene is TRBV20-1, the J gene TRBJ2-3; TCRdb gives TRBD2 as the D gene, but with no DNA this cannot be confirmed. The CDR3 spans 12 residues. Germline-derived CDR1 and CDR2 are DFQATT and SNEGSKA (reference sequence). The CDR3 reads CSARGTGTSQYF.

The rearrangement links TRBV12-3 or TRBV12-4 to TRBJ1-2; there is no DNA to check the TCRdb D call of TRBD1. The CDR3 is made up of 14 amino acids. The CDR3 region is CASSPVTGDNGYTF.

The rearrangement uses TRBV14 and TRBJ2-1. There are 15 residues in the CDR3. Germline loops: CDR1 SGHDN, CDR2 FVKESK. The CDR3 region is CASSHGGSSYNEQFF.

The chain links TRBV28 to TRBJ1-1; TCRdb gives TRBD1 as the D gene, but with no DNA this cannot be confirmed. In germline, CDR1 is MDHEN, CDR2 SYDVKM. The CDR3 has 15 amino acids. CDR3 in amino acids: CASSYGTGVYTEAFF.

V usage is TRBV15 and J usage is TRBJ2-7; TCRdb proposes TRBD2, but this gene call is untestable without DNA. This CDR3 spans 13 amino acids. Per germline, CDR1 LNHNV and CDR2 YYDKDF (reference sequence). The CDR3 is CATSKRGRYEQYF.

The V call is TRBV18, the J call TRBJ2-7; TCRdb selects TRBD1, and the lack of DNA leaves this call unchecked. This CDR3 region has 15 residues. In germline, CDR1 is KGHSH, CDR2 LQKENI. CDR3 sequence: CASSPGTGARDEQYF.

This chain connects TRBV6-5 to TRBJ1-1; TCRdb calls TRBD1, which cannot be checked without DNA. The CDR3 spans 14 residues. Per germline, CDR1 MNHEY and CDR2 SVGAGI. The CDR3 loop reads CASSSGQGPTEAFF.

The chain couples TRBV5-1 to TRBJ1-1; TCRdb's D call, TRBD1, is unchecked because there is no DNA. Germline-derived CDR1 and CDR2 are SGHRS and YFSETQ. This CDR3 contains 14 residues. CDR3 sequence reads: CASSLNPGQGEAFF.

CDR3 region: CSARWALESNNEQFF. The V call is TRBV20-1, the J call TRBJ2-1; the D call from TCRdb, TRBD1, cannot be confirmed without DNA. The CDR3 runs to 15 residues. Germline V lookup: CDR1 DFQATT, CDR2 SNEGSKA (reference sequence).

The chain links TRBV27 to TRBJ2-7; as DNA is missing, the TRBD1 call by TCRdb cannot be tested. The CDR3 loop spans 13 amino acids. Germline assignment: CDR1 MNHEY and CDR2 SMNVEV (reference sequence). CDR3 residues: CASSTGRIYEQYF.

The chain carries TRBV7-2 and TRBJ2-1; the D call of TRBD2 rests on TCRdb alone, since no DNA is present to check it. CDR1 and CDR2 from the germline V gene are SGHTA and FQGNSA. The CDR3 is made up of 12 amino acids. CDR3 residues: CASSREGNEQFF.